This TCR beta chain emerged from a study of CD8+CD57+ T cells in acquired aplastic anemia. Germline assignment: CDR1 SGHRS and CDR2 YFSETQ. The CDR3 spans 16 residues. V lost 0 bases and J lost 7; bases outside the gene matches: 12. Patients selected for sequencing had displayed CD8+CD57+ cell expansion by flow cytometry. The template used for profiling TCR beta VDJ and CDR3 was genomic DNA. A single record per CDR3 protein comes from TCRdb applying MiXCR to the reads. The sample holds under 350,000 distinct CDR3 sequences, about three fifths seen once. The V gene is TRBV5-1, the J gene TRBJ1-1; 7 bases fit TRBD1. This TCR was recovered from a human donor with aplastic anemia. The sample consisted of sorted CD4+, CD8+, or CD8+CD57+ T cells (not recorded which) from PBMCs. DNA of the CDR3: TGCGCCAGCAGCTTGGCCGGGCAAAGACAGGGTGGTGAAGCTTTCTTT. Protein: CASSLAGQRQGGEAFF.